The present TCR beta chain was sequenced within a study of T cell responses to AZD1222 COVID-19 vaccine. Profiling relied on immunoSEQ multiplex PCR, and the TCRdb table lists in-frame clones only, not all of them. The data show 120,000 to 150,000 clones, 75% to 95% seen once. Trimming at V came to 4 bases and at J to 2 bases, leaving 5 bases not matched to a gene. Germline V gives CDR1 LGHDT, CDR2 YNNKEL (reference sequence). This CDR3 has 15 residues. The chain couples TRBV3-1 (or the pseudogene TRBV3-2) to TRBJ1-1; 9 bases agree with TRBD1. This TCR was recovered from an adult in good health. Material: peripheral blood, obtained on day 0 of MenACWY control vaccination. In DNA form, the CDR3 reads TGTGCCAGCAGCCGCGGACAGGGGATCAACACTGAAGCTTTCTTT. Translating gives CASSRGQGINTEAFF.